This passage covers 17 T cell receptor beta chains from one sample sequenced in a study of neurological immune-mediated disorders. One entry per CDR3 protein results from TCRdb running MiXCR on the 5' RACE reads. Found here are 50,000 to 70,000 distinct CDR3 sequences, roughly 13% of them singletons; the top ten hold around 11%. Sequencing was performed on PBMCs. These TCRs come from a woman aged 60-75 years with HTLV-1-associated myelopathy (HAM/TSP).

This clonotype was seen at least ten times. This chain links TRBV5-1 with TRBJ1-1; D gene uncertain. V was cut by 3 bases and J by 2 bases, with 11 bases left in between. Germline lookup yields CDR1 SGHRS and CDR2 YFSETQ. The CDR3 totals 14 residues. DNA for the CDR3: TGCGCCAGCAGCTACGACACTACAAACACTGAAGCTTTCTTT. It encodes CASSYDTTNTEAFF.

The sample holds many counts of this clonotype. The V call is TRBV20-1, the J call TRBJ1-1; D is undetermined. V lost 1 base and J lost 1, with 7 bases in between. The CDR3 runs 13 residues. CDR1 and CDR2 (germline): DFQATT, SNEGSKA (reference sequence). The CDR3 here is CSARVGENTEAFF. For the CDR3, the DNA is TGCAGTGCTAGAGTCGGCGAGAACACTGAAGCTTTCTTT.

This clonotype came up many times. The V gene is TRBV2, the J gene TRBJ1-2; D remains unclear. Germline values: CDR1 SNHLY, CDR2 FYNNEI. V was shortened by 3 bases and J by 8 bases, with 4 bases between the two germline ends. This CDR3 contains 10 residues. The CDR3 loop is CASSEGGYTF. In DNA, the CDR3 is TGTGCCAGCAGTGAGGGGGGCTACACCTTC. Filled out from reference TRBV2 and TRBJ1-2, the complete variable domain reads EPEVTQTPSHQVTQMGQEVILRCVPISNHLYFYWYRQILGQKVEFLVSFYNNEISEKSEIFDDQFSVERPDGSNFTLKIRSTKLEDSAMYFCASSEGGYTFGSGTRLTVV.

This clonotype has a count of ten or more. The rearrangement uses TRBV6-2 or TRBV6-3 and TRBJ2-7; TRBD2 agrees at 10 bases. The CDR3 spans 15 residues. CDR1 is MNHEY and CDR2 is SVGEGT in the germline V gene. Trimming removed 5 bases from V and 5 bases from J; junction bases left unmatched: 9. The CDR3: CASSEGQREGNEQYF. The DNA of the CDR3 is TGTGCCAGCAGTGAGGGCCAGCGGGAGGGGAACGAGCAGTACTTC.

This clonotype has a count of ten or more. This rearrangement joins TRBV7-8 to TRBJ1-5, with D tentatively TRBD1 (6 bases). Germline-derived CDR1 and CDR2 are SGHVS and FQNEAQ. Trimming took off 5 bases at V and 2 bases at J, with 16 bases between the two ends. The CDR3 is made up of 16 amino acids. CDR3 region: CASSPLPGDGNQPQHF. The DNA for the CDR3 is TGTGCCAGCAGCCCTCTTCCAGGGGATGGCAATCAGCCCCAGCATTTT.

The V call is TRBV6-5, the J call TRBJ2-1, with no clear D. The germline V gene has CDR1 MNHEY and CDR2 SVGAGI. Trimming took off 0 bases at V and 6 bases at J, with 6 bases between the two ends. There are 13 residues in the CDR3. The DNA of the CDR3 is TGTGCCAGCAGTTACTCGCAGATCAATGAGCAGTTCTTC. Protein: CASSYSQINEQFF.

At least ten counts were recorded for this clonotype. The chain recombines TRBV3-1 with TRBJ1-3, with D unresolved. Germline-derived CDR1 and CDR2 are LGHDT and YNNKEL (reference sequence). The CDR3 contains 17 residues. V was cut by 1 base and J by 0 bases, with 13 bases left in between. The CDR3 DNA sequence: TGTGCCAGCAGCCAAGGTCAACATGCATTCTCTGGAAACACCATATATTTT. This translates into CASSQGQHAFSGNTIYF.

This clonotype was recorded many times. The chain combines TRBV6-6 with TRBJ1-2; D unresolved. From germline, CDR1 is MNHNY and CDR2 SVGAGI (reference sequence). The CDR3 is 13 residues long. The germline V and J ends were trimmed by 2 bases and 2 bases, with 6 bases remaining between them. The CDR3 bases are TGTGCCAGCAGTTACGGGGAAAACTATGGCTACACCTTC. Encoded protein: CASSYGENYGYTF.

There are many counts of this clonotype. This rearrangement joins TRBV9 to TRBJ1-1; the D is unclear. This CDR3 has 15 amino acids. Per the germline V gene, CDR1 is SGDLS and CDR2 is YYNGEE. V was shortened by 2 bases and J by 1 base, with 12 bases between the two germline ends. CDR3 sequence: CASSVNKDTNTEAFF. As DNA, the CDR3 is TGTGCCAGCAGCGTTAATAAGGATACGAACACTGAAGCTTTCTTT. Variable domain in full (rest from reference TRBV9 and TRBJ1-1): DSGVTQTPKHLITATGQRVTLRCSPRSGDLSVYWYQQSLDQGLQFLIQYYNGEERAKGNILERFSAQQFPDLHSELNLSSLELGDSALYFCASSVNKDTNTEAFFGQGTRLTVV.

This clonotype was counted ten times or more. The J gene is TRBJ2-7, the V gene TRBV5-1, with D maybe TRBD2 (5 bases). The CDR3 length is 15 residues. The ends were cut back, 7 bases at V and 2 bases at J, with 19 bases in the middle. From germline, CDR1 is SGHRS and CDR2 YFSETQ. In DNA form, the CDR3 reads TGCGCCAGCGGCAAAGGTTTTAGCGAGACCTACGAGCAGTACTTC. Amino acids: CASGKGFSETYEQYF. The complete variable domain, with remaining parts taken from reference TRBV5-1 and TRBJ2-7, reads KAGVTQTPRYLIKTRGQQVTLSCSPISGHRSVSWYQQTPGQGLQFLFEYFSETQRNKGNFPGRFSGRQFSNSRSEMNVSTLELGDSALYLCASGKGFSETYEQYFGPGTRLTVT.

By share of the sample, this clonotype is medium-sized. The genes are TRBV5-1 and TRBJ2-1; 10 bases align to TRBD2. The germline CDR1 and CDR2 sequences are SGHRS and YFSETQ. The J segment lost 3 bases and the V segment lost 4 bases, leaving 7 bases of the junction unmatched. CDR3 size: 16 residues. The CDR3 DNA reads as TGCGCCAGCAGCCGACAACTAGCGGGACTCTACAATGAGCAGTTCTTC. Encoded protein: CASSRQLAGLYNEQFF.

For this clonotype: This clone may be a read error of a much larger clone one base away. The chain employs TRBV11-2 and TRBJ2-6; tentatively, D is TRBD2 (6 bases). Germline-derived CDR1 and CDR2 are SGHAT and FQNNGV. The CDR3 is 19 residues long. Trimming removed 1 base from V and 3 bases from J, with 19 bases in between. CDR3 loop: CASSLVFAIGRGGANVLTF. CDR3 nucleotides: TGTGCCAGCAGCTTAGTGTTCGCTATCGGGAGAGGTGGGGCCAACGTCCTGACTTTC.

The sample holds many counts of this clonotype. The chain couples TRBV20-1 to TRBJ2-4, with unresolved D. In germline, CDR1 is DFQATT, CDR2 SNEGSKA (reference sequence). There are 15 residues in the CDR3. The V end lost 3 bases, the J end lost 4 bases, and 16 bases lay between the germline ends. The CDR3 loop reads CSASKSEDQKNIQYF. The DNA of the CDR3 is TGCAGTGCTAGTAAGAGCGAAGATCAAAAAAACATTCAGTACTTC.

This clonotype appeared many times. The rearrangement joins TRBV5-1 to TRBJ1-2; D call uncertain. CDR3 length: 13 residues. The V gene lost 0 bases and the J gene lost 3 bases, with 6 bases spanning the gap. Per germline, CDR1 SGHRS and CDR2 YFSETQ. The CDR3 DNA is TGCGCCAGCAGCTTGGGGGCCGACTATGGCTACACCTTC. Translating it yields CASSLGADYGYTF.

This clonotype was observed at least ten times. The chain joins TRBV20-1 to TRBJ2-3; 11 bases line up with TRBD2. The CDR3 length is 15 residues. CDR1 is DFQATT and CDR2 is SNEGSKA in the germline V gene (reference sequence). V shed 1 base and J 2 bases; nucleotides not matched to a gene: 2. The CDR3 loop reads CSARVTSGNTDTQYF. The DNA of the CDR3 is TGCAGTGCTAGAGTGACTAGCGGGAACACAGATACGCAGTATTTT.

This clonotype was observed many times. The rearrangement joins TRBV20-1 to TRBJ2-7, with D perhaps matching TRBD1 or TRBD2 (7 bases each). The CDR3 contains 14 residues. Germline V gene data show CDR1 as DFQATT and CDR2 as SNEGSKA (reference sequence). The V gene lost 3 bases and the J gene lost 6 bases, with 18 bases spanning the gap. Written as DNA, the CDR3 is TGCAGTGCTAGGGATGACAGGGCGGGGGCCGAGCAGTACTTC. This gives the protein CSARDDRAGAEQYF.

The sample holds many counts of this clonotype. The J gene is TRBJ2-7, the V gene TRBV5-1; the D gene is possibly TRBD2 (7 bases). Looked up from germline, CDR1 is SGHRS and CDR2 is YFSETQ. V shed 2 bases and J shed 6 bases, with 15 bases lying between them. CDR3 size: 14 residues. DNA for the CDR3: TGCGCCAGCAGCTTAGGGGGAGGGGAGGGCGAGCAGTACTTC. Translation: CASSLGGGEGEQYF. Together with reference TRBV5-1 and TRBJ2-7, the CDR3 gives the full variable domain: KAGVTQTPRYLIKTRGQQVTLSCSPISGHRSVSWYQQTPGQGLQFLFEYFSETQRNKGNFPGRFSGRQFSNSRSEMNVSTLELGDSALYLCASSLGGGEGEQYFGPGTRLTVT.